This TCR beta chain was observed in a study of CD8 T cells in ankylosing spondylitis. TCRdb passed the 5' RACE reads through MiXCR, listing each CDR3 protein once. The repertoire includes 450,000 to 550,000 distinct CDR3 sequences, 5.3% of them detected once, and around 3.6% sits in the top ten. Study-wide results and limits: From matched ankylosing spondylitis synovial fluid, disease-linked clones were reportedly recovered at significantly enriched levels. What appeared characteristic of ankylosing spondylitis blood was a TCR beta motif of fewer than ten highly homologous variants. The authors found the disease-linked clones to be CD8+ and relatively rare in peripheral blood.

The sample holds many counts of this clonotype. Its antigen is not known. V was shortened by 5 bases and J by 0 bases, with 8 bases between the two germline ends. This CDR3 is 14 amino acids long. CDR1 and CDR2 (germline): DFQATT, SNEGSKA (reference sequence). This sequence originates from a male donor with ankylosing spondylitis. Source material: blood, either unsorted or a sorted T cell fraction (not recorded which). The chain joins TRBV20-1 to TRBJ2-6; D gene uncertain. As DNA, the CDR3 is TGCAGTGCTGTCGAGGACTCTGGGGCCAACGTCCTGACTTTC. Residues: CSAVEDSGANVLTF.